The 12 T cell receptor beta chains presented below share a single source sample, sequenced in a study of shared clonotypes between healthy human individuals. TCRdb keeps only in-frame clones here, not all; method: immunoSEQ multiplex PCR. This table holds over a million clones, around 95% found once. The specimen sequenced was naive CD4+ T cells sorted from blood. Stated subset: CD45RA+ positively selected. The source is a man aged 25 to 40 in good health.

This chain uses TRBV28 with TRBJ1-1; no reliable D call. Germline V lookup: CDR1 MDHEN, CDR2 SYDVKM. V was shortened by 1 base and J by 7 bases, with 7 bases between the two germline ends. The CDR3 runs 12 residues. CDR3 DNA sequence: TGTGCCAGCAGTTTATCCCGCGATGAAGCTTTCTTT. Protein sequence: CASSLSRDEAFF.

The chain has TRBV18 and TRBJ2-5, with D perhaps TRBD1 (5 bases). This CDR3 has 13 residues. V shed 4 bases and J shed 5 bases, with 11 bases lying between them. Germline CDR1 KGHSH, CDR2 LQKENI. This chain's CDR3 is CASSQGVRETQYF. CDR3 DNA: TGTGCCAGCTCACAAGGGGTTCGGGAGACCCAGTACTTC.

This chain's CDR3 is CASSPRTSGIGEQYF. The CDR3, as DNA: TGTGCCAGCTCACCCCGGACTAGCGGGATCGGCGAGCAGTACTTC. V and J are TRBV18 and TRBJ2-7; TRBD2 matches 12 bases. V dropped 3 bases and J dropped 6; count of bases not matched to a gene: 6. CDR3 size: 15 residues. The germline gives CDR1 KGHSH, CDR2 LQKENI.

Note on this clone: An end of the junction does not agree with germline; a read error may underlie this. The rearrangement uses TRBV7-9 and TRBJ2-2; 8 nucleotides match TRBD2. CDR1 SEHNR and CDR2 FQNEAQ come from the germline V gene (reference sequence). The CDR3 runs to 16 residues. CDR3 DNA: TGTGCCAGCAGCCCGAGGGCGGGGGGTACCACCAGGGAGCTGTTTTTT. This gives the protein CASSPRAGGTTRELFF.

CDR3 nucleotides: TGTGCCAGCTCACCATGGGTATCCACTGAAGCTTTCTTT. Its protein is CASSPWVSTEAFF. The V gene is TRBV18, the J gene TRBJ1-1; D not certain. V was trimmed by 2 bases and J by 4 bases, leaving 8 bases between them. CDR3 length equals 13 residues. Germline loops: CDR1 KGHSH, CDR2 LQKENI.

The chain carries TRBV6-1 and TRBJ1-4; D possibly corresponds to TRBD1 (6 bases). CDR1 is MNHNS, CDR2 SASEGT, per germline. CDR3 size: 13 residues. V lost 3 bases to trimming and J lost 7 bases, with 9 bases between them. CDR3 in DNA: TGTGCCAGCAGTGAGAGGGGGAGTGAAAAACTGTTTTTT. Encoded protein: CASSERGSEKLFF.

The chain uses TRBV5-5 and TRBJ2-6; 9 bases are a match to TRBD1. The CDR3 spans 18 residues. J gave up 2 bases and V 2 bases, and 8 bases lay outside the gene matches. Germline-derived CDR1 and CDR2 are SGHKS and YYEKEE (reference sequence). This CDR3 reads CASSLTGTGIPGANVLTF. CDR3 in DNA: TGTGCCAGCAGCTTAACCGGGACAGGGATACCTGGGGCCAACGTCCTGACTTTC.

The CDR3 DNA is TGTGCCAGCAGTCCATTAGCGGGAGGGCCAATCCATGAGCAGTTCTTC. Translation gives CASSPLAGGPIHEQFF. The V and J genes are TRBV5-6 and TRBJ2-1, with TRBD2 matching over 11 bases. The CDR3 is 16 amino acids. After removal of 5 bases from V and 8 bases from J, the junction contained 12 bases not matched to a gene. The V gene's germline CDR1 is SGHDT and CDR2 YYEEEE.

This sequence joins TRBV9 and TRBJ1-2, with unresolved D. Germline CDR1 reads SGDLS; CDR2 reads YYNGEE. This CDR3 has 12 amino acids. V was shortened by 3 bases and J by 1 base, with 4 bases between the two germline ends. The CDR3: CASSANNYGYTF. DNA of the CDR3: TGTGCCAGCAGCGCTAATAACTATGGCTACACCTTC. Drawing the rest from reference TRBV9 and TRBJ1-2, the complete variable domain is DSGVTQTPKHLITATGQRVTLRCSPRSGDLSVYWYQQSLDQGLQFLIQYYNGEERAKGNILERFSAQQFPDLHSELNLSSLELGDSALYFCASSANNYGYTFGSGTRLTVV.

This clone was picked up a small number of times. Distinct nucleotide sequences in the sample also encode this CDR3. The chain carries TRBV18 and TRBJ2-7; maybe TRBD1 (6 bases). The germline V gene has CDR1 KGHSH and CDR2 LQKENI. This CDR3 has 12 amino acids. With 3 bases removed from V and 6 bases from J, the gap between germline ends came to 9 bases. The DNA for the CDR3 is TGTGCCAGCTCACCTACAGGGTTCGAGCAGTACTTC. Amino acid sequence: CASSPTGFEQYF.

The CDR3 sequence: CASRPGAWTQYF. The CDR3 nucleotides read TGTGCCAGCAGACCAGGGGCGTGGACGCAGTATTTT. The chain employs TRBV28 and TRBJ2-3; the D gene is possibly TRBD1 (6 bases). V was cut by 6 bases and J by 9 bases, with 13 bases left in between. Per the germline V gene, CDR1 is MDHEN and CDR2 is SYDVKM. CDR3 size: 12 residues.

The CDR3, as DNA: TGTGCCAGCAGCTTATCCCCCTGGGACGAGCAGTACTTC. Its protein is CASSLSPWDEQYF. This chain joins TRBV5-6 and TRBJ2-7; D unclear. Trimming took 2 bases from V and 5 from J, leaving 11 bases between them. This CDR3 is built from 13 residues. Germline V gene data show CDR1 as SGHDT and CDR2 as YYEEEE.